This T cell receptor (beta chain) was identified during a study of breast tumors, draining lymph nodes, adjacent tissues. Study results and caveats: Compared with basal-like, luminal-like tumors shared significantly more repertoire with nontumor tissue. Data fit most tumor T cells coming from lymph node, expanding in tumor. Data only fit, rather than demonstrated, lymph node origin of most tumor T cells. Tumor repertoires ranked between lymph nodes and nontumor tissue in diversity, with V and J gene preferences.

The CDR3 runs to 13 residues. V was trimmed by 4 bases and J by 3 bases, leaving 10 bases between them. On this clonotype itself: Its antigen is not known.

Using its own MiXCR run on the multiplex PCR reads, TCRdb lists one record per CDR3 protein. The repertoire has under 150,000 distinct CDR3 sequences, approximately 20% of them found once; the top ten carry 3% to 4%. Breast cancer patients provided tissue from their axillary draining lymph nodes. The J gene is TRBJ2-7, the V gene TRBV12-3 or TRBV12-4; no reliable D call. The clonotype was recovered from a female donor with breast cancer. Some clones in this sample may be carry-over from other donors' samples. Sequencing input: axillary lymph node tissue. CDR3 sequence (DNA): TGTGCCAGCAGTTCCACGACTCGCTACGAGCAGTACTTC. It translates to CASSSTTRYEQYF.